Listed below are T cell receptor beta chains from one sample, sequenced in a study of T cell responses to AZD1222 COVID-19 vaccine. TCRdb's table, derived via immunoSEQ multiplex PCR, lists solely in-frame clones and lacks some. The top ten hold 0.99% of the sample, which has more than 150,000 clones, roughly 91% seen once. The sequencing used peripheral blood, collected on day 0 of AZD1222 vaccination. These receptors all come from an adult in good health. Each CDR3 is given with its conserved first and last residue. A D gene is named only where the DNA matches it firmly. Clone size, where shown, is once, few, many, or a class for clones that have expanded.

>TRBD2|NA|TRBV27|TRBJ2-3
CASSPTPAGDTDTQYF
TGTGCCAGCAGCCCCACCCCAGCGGGGGACACAGATACGCAGTATTTT
>TRBD1|NA|TRBV7-2|TRBJ1-3
CASSPHGQGTGNTIYF
TGTGCCAGCAGCCCCCACGGACAGGGGACTGGAAACACCATATATTTT
>NA|NA|TRBV6-5|TRBJ2-7
CASRDPGHGYEQYF
TGTGCCAGCAGGGATCCGGGACACGGATACGAGCAGTACTTC
>NA|NA|TRBV5-1|TRBJ1-3
CASSLEGNTIYF
TGCGCCAGCAGCTTGGAGGGAAACACCATATATTTT
>TRBD2|NA|TRBV25-1|TRBJ2-5
CASSPGGGETQYF
TGTGCCAGCAGTCCCGGCGGGGGAGAGACCCAGTACTTC
>NA|NA|TRBV7-2|TRBJ2-1
CASSPYSGTYNEQFF
TGTGCCAGCAGCCCTTATAGCGGCACCTACAATGAGCAGTTCTTC
>TRBD2|NA|TRBV24-1|TRBJ2-1
CATSDHSGRAQNEQFF
TGTGCCACCAGTGATCATAGCGGGAGGGCCCAAAATGAGCAGTTCTTC
>NA|NA|TRBV5-6|TRBJ1-2
CASSLSGRDYGYTF
TGTGCCAGCAGCTTGTCAGGGCGAGACTATGGCTACACCTTC
>NA|NA|TRBV12-2|TRBJ2-4
CASRLEEGAAKNIQYF
TGTGCAAGTCGCTTAGAAGAGGGGGCGGCCAAAAACATTCAGTACTTC
>TRBD1|few|TRBV19|TRBJ2-2
CASSLRDSNTGELFF
TGTGCCAGTAGTTTACGGGACAGTAACACCGGGGAGCTGTTTTTT
>TRBD1|NA|TRBV12-3/TRBV12-4|TRBJ1-2
CASSPWDREGYTF
TGTGCCAGCAGTCCCTGGGACAGGGAAGGCTACACCTTC
>NA|NA|TRBV6-1|TRBJ2-2
CASSEVPGAINTGELFF
TGTGCCAGCAGTGAAGTTCCAGGGGCAATCAACACCGGGGAGCTGTTTTTT
>NA|NA|TRBV28|TRBJ2-2
CASTLGTNTGELFF
TGTGCCAGCACCCTTGGGACTAACACCGGGGAGCTGTTTTTT
>NA|NA|TRBV27|TRBJ1-5
CASGMGGQPQHF
TGTGCCAGCGGGATGGGGGGGCAGCCCCAGCATTTT
>NA|NA|TRBV27|TRBJ2-3
CASSFRFPDTQYF
TGTGCCAGCAGTTTTCGGTTCCCAGATACGCAGTATTTT
>NA|NA|TRBV20-1|TRBJ2-3
CGCSSTDTQYF
TGCGGTTGTTCTAGCACAGATACGCAGTATTTT
>NA|NA|TRBV21-1|TRBJ2-5
CASSKARTGNQETQYF
TGTGCCAGCAGCAAAGCCCGGACGGGGAACCAAGAGACCCAGTACTTC
>NA|NA|TRBV3-1/TRBV3-2|TRBJ1-6
CASSPLGSPLHF
TGTGCCAGCAGCCCCCTTGGCTCACCCCTCCACTTT
>NA|NA|TRBV12-2|TRBJ2-7
CASRTLTASGSYEQYF
TGTGCAAGTCGCACACTTACCGCCAGCGGATCCTACGAGCAGTACTTC
>NA|NA|TRBV29-1|TRBJ1-1
CSVEEGLAFF
TGCAGCGTTGAAGAAGGTTTGGCTTTCTTT
>NA|NA|TRBV7-9|TRBJ1-2
CASSLVEGVSKVNYGYTF
TGTGCCAGCAGCTTAGTGGAGGGGGTCTCAAAGGTGAACTATGGCTACACCTTC
>TRBD2|NA|TRBV11-2|TRBJ2-1
CASSYGLAGNYNEQFF
TGTGCCAGCAGCTACGGACTAGCGGGGAACTACAATGAGCAGTTCTTC
>TRBD2|NA|TRBV11-3|TRBJ2-7
CASSPTKTSGNYEQYF
TGTGCCAGCAGCCCAACAAAGACTAGCGGAAACTACGAGCAGTACTTC
>NA|NA|TRBV5-5|TRBJ1-5
CASSLAGLQPQHF
TGTGCCAGCAGCTTGGCAGGGCTTCAGCCCCAGCATTTT
>TRBD2|NA|TRBV5-1|TRBJ2-1
CASSPELAGGPREQFF
TGCGCCAGCAGCCCGGAACTAGCGGGAGGGCCCCGTGAGCAGTTCTTC
>NA|few|TRBV18|TRBJ1-1
CASSLNSRAMNTEAFF
TGTGCCAGCTCACTTAACTCCAGGGCGATGAACACTGAAGCTTTCTTT
>NA|NA|TRBV4-2|TRBJ1-4
CASSQGDKEKLFF
TGTGCCAGCAGCCAAGGGGATAAGGAAAAACTGTTTTTT
>NA|NA|TRBV20-1|TRBJ1-5
CSASVGGATLGNQPQHF
TGCAGTGCTAGTGTGGGCGGAGCCACCCTTGGCAATCAGCCCCAGCATTTT
>NA|NA|TRBV19|TRBJ1-6
CASSIMQGSYNSPLHF
TGTGCCAGTAGTATAATGCAGGGGTCCTATAATTCACCCCTCCACTTT
>NA|few|TRBV2|TRBJ1-1
CASSEVGLGTEAFF
TGTGCCAGCAGTGAAGTGGGGCTCGGCACTGAAGCTTTCTTT
>TRBD1|NA|TRBV28|TRBJ1-1
CASSNLQGAWGTEAFF
TGTGCCAGCAGCAACCTACAGGGGGCTTGGGGCACTGAAGCTTTCTTT
>TRBD1|NA|TRBV3-1/TRBV3-2|TRBJ1-2
CASSPRGGGGNYGYTF
TGTGCCAGCAGCCCCAGGGGAGGGGGCGGTAACTATGGCTACACCTTC